These 16 T cell receptor beta chains were sequenced from one sample in a study of STAT5B mutations in CD4+ large granular lymphocyte leukemia. Profiled with immunoSEQ multiplex PCR; TCRdb holds only in-frame clones, not every one. The sample comprises approximately 32,000 clones, about 91% of which are singletons, and 0.97% rests with the top ten. Input material: CD4+ T cells from blood buffy coats. The receptor source for this set is a human donor in good health.

The CDR3 DNA reads as TGTGCCAGCAGCACCGGACAGAGCTTCTATGGCTACACCTTC. This sequence encodes CASSTGQSFYGYTF. The chain couples TRBV5-4 to TRBJ1-2; weak D call: TRBD1 (6 bases). Trimming pared 4 bases from V and 4 bases from J, leaving 14 bases between. The CDR3 covers 14 residues. Germline V gives CDR1 SGHNT, CDR2 YYREEE (reference sequence). The entire variable domain, with the rest obtained from reference TRBV5-4 and TRBJ1-2, is as follows: ETGVTQSPTHLIKTRGQQVTLRCSSQSGHNTVSWYQQALGQGPQFIFQYYREEENGRGNFPPRFSGLQFPNYSSELNVNALELDDSALYLCASSTGQSFYGYTFGSGTRLTVV.

The chain employs TRBV9 and TRBJ2-3; TRBD2 matches at 8 bases. CDR1 SGDLS and CDR2 YYNGEE come from the germline V gene. This CDR3 contains 18 residues. V lost 0 bases to trimming and J lost 4 bases; unmatched junction nucleotides: 13. The CDR3 bases are TGTGCCAGCAGCGTAGCGGGAGGGCCCTCCGAAGGTGCAGATACGCAGTATTTT. Translation gives CASSVAGGPSEGADTQYF.

This chain connects TRBV11-2 to TRBJ1-5, with D perhaps TRBD1 (5 bases). CDR1 is SGHAT and CDR2 is FQNNGV in the germline V gene. V lost 5 bases and J lost 1, with 18 bases in between. This CDR3 spans 17 amino acids. CDR3: CASSLNRGHPSNQPQHF. The CDR3 nucleotides read TGTGCCAGCAGCCTCAACCGCGGACACCCCAGCAATCAGCCCCAGCATTTT.

The rearrangement links TRBV5-4 to TRBJ1-2; possible D gene TRBD1, 6 bases. The CDR3 has 15 amino acids. Between the trimmed V and J ends, which lost 4 bases and 4 bases, there was a span of 17 bases. The germline CDR1 and CDR2 sequences are SGHNT and YYREEE (reference sequence). The CDR3 protein is CASSRQVGLGYGYTF. Written as DNA, the CDR3 is TGTGCCAGCAGCCGACAGGTGGGCCTAGGCTATGGCTACACCTTC.

This chain uses TRBV21-1 with TRBJ1-2; the DNA was not used to check the table's D call, TRBD1. TRBV21-1 is given as a pseudogene. CDR3 length: 17 residues. In DNA, the CDR3 is TGTGCCAGCAGCAAAATAACAGGGGACGGCCCCCTCTATGGCTACACCTTC. Translation gives CASSKITGDGPLYGYTF.

The rearrangement uses TRBV7-2 and TRBJ2-7; TRBD1 agrees at 7 bases. With 5 bases clipped from V and 2 bases from J, the junction kept 6 bases outside the gene matches. The CDR3 spans 14 residues. CDR1 is SGHTA and CDR2 is FQGNSA in the germline V gene. In DNA form, the CDR3 reads TGTGCCAGCAGCACCCGACAGGGAGCCTACGAGCAGTACTTC. It specifies CASSTRQGAYEQYF.

The V gene is TRBV9, the J gene TRBJ2-6, with D possibly being TRBD2 (5 bases). The CDR3 length is 15 residues. Germline CDR1 is SGDLS and CDR2 is YYNGEE. Trimming took off 0 bases at V and 9 bases at J, with 13 bases between the two ends. The CDR3 protein is CASSVAQDLVNVLTF. The CDR3 DNA is TGTGCCAGCAGCGTAGCTCAGGACTTGGTCAACGTCCTGACTTTC.

The J gene is TRBJ2-1, the V gene TRBV7-2; TRBD1 agrees at 8 bases. Germline lookup yields CDR1 SGHTA and CDR2 FQGNSA. Unmatched junction bases numbered 5, after V lost 3 bases and J lost 4 bases. CDR3 length: 15 amino acids. The chain's CDR3 is CASSFAGQVYNEQFF. The CDR3 nucleotides read TGTGCCAGCAGCTTTGCGGGACAGGTGTACAATGAGCAGTTCTTC.

V usage is TRBV14 and J usage is TRBJ1-1, with TRBD1 as a possible D gene (5 bases). Germline CDR1 and CDR2: SGHDN and FVKESK. CDR3 length equals 15 residues. The V end lost 7 bases, the J end lost 2 bases, and 17 bases lay between the germline ends. CDR3 bases: TGTGCCAGCACCCGAGGGAGGACATTCAACACTGAAGCTTTCTTT. As protein: CASTRGRTFNTEAFF.

J is TRBJ2-7 and V is TRBV11-2; no reliable D call. CDR1 and CDR2 from the germline V gene are SGHAT and FQNNGV. The CDR3 contains 12 residues. Between the trimmed V and J ends, which lost 0 bases and 4 bases, there was a span of 4 bases. CDR3 nucleotide sequence: TGTGCCAGCAGCTTAGAGGTGTACGAGCAGTACTTC. As protein: CASSLEVYEQYF.

This clone was counted once. The J gene is TRBJ2-1, the V gene TRBV30; 12 nucleotides align to TRBD2. Per the germline V gene, CDR1 is GTSNPN and CDR2 is SVGIG (reference sequence). This CDR3 contains 16 residues. Unmatched junction bases numbered 4, after V lost 0 bases and J lost 4 bases. In nucleotides, the CDR3 is TGTGCCTGGAGTGTTGGACTAGCGGGATCTTACAATGAGCAGTTCTTC. This encodes CAWSVGLAGSYNEQFF.

This clone has a handful of counts. V is TRBV11-3 and J is TRBJ2-3; 10 nucleotides match TRBD2. After removal of 4 bases from V and 6 bases from J, the junction contained 10 bases not matched to a gene. The CDR3 loop spans 16 amino acids. The germline CDR1 and CDR2 sequences are SGHNT and YENEEA. The CDR3 here is CASSSSTSGQGDTQYF. The CDR3 DNA is TGTGCCAGCAGCTCATCGACTAGCGGGCAAGGGGATACGCAGTATTTT.

The chain uses TRBV6-5 and TRBJ1-1; D unclear. The length of the CDR3 is 11 residues. Looked up from germline, CDR1 is MNHEY and CDR2 is SVGAGI. V was trimmed by 6 bases and J by 4 bases, leaving 6 bases between them. The CDR3 loop is CASSRSTEAFF. The CDR3 DNA is TGTGCCAGCAGCCGAAGCACTGAAGCTTTCTTT.

The chain employs TRBV5-1 and TRBJ1-5, with 7 bases matching TRBD1. After removal of 1 base from V and 4 bases from J, the junction contained 17 bases not matched to a gene. Per germline, CDR1 SGHRS and CDR2 YFSETQ. The CDR3 sequence is 19 residues long. This CDR3 reads CASSLRQGGGPPPNQPQHF. The CDR3 DNA follows: TGCGCCAGCAGCTTGAGACAGGGCGGGGGACCCCCCCCTAATCAGCCCCAGCATTTT.

The chain is built from TRBV5-4 and TRBJ1-3; 10 bases match TRBD1. The J segment lost 2 bases and the V segment lost 5 bases, leaving 10 bases of the junction unmatched. This CDR3 has 17 residues. The germline CDR1 and CDR2 sequences are SGHNT and YYREEE (reference sequence). Here the CDR3 reads CASSPDRGRSAGNTIYF. CDR3 in DNA: TGTGCCAGCAGTCCCGACAGGGGGCGATCGGCTGGAAACACCATATATTTT.

This chain connects TRBV18 to TRBJ1-2; tentatively, D is TRBD1 (5 bases). The ends were cut back, 3 bases at V and 3 bases at J, with 8 bases in the middle. The germline V gene encodes CDR1 KGHSH and CDR2 LQKENI. The CDR3 spans 13 residues. CDR3 nucleotide sequence: TGTGCCAGCTCACCGGACACCTACTATGGCTACACCTTC. This encodes CASSPDTYYGYTF.